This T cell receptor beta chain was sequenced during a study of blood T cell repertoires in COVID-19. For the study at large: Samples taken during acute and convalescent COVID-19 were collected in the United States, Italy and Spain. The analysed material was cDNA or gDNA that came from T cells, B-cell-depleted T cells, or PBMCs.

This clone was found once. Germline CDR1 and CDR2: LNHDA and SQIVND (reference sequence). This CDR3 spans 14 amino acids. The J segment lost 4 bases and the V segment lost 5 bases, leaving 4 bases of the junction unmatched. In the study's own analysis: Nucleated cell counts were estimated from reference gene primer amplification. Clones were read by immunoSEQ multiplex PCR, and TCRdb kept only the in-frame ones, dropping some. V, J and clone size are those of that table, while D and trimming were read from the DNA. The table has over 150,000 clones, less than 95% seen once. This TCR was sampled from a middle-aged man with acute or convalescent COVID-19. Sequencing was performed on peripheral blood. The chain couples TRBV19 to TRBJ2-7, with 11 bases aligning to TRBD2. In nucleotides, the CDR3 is TGTGCCAGTAGTCAGACTAGCGGGATATACGAGCAGTACTTC. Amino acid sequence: CASSQTSGIYEQYF. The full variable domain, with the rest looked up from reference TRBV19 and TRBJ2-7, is DGGITQSPKYLFRKEGQNVTLSCEQNLNHDAMYWYRQDPGQGLRLIYYSQIVNDFQKGDIAEGYSVSREKKESFPLTVTSAQKNPTAFYLCASSQTSGIYEQYFGPGTRLTVT.